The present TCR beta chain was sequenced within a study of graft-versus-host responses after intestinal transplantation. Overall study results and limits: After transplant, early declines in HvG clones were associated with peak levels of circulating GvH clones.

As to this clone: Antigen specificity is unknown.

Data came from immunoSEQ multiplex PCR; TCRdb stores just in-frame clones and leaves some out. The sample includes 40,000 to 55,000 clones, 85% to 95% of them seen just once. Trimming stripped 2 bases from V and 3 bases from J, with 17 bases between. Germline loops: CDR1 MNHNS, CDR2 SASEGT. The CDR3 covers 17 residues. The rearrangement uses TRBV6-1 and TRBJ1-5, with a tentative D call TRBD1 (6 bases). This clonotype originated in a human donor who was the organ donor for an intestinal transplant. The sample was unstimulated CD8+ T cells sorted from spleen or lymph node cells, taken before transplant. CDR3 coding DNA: TGTGCCAGCAGTGAATGGGCAGGGGAAGGACTCAATCAGCCCCAGCATTTT. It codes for CASSEWAGEGLNQPQHF.